This T cell receptor (beta chain) was found in a study of cytomegalovirus exposure and HLA in healthy donors. Study-wide findings and caveats: In a later analysis, productive TCRs from donors in an Asian-associated ancestry cluster reportedly carried fewer N-insertions than the cohort mean.

In regard to this clone: Its cognate antigen is unknown.

The CDR3 totals 15 residues. CDR1 is SGHTA and CDR2 is FQGNSA in the germline V gene. The V segment lost 5 bases and the J segment 4 bases; nucleotides outside the gene matches: 8. The study ran its PCR with 60 Vbeta and 13 Jbeta primers. Assay: immunoSEQ multiplex PCR; the TCRdb copy retains only in-frame clones and omits some. There are fewer than 200,000 clones in the sample; approximately 80% occur only once, and approximately 1.3% lies in the top ten. The clonotype was recovered from a young man in good health and CMV-seronegative. Material: PBMCs. The chain employs TRBV7-2 and TRBJ2-7; 10 bases align to TRBD2. The CDR3 DNA follows: TGTGCCAGCAGCCGCCCCAGCGGGGGGGAGTACGAGCAGTACTTC. Encoded protein: CASSRPSGGEYEQYF.